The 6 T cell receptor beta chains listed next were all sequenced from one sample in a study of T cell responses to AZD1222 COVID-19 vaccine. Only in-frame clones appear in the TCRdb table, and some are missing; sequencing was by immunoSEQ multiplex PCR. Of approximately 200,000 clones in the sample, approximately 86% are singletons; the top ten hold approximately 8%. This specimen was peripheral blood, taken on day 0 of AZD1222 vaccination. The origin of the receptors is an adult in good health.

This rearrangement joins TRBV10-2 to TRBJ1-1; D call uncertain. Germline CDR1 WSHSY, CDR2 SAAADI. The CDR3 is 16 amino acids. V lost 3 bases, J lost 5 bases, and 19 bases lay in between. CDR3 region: CASSEMEAPRPTEAFF. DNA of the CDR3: TGCGCCAGCAGTGAAATGGAGGCACCACGACCGACTGAAGCTTTCTTT.

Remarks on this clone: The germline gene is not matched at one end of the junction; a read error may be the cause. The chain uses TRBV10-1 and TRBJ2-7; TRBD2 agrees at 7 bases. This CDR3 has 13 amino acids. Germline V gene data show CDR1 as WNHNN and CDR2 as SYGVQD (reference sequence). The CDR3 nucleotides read TGCGCCAGCAGTGGGGCAGGTGACCCCCTGCGGGGGTTC. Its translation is CASSGAGDPLRGF.

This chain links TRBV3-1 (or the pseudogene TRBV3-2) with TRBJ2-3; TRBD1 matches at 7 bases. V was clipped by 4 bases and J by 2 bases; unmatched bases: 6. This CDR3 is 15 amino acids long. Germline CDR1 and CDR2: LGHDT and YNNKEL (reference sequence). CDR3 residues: CASSLRQGSTDTQYF. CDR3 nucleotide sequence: TGTGCCAGCAGCCTTAGACAGGGTTCCACAGATACGCAGTATTTT.

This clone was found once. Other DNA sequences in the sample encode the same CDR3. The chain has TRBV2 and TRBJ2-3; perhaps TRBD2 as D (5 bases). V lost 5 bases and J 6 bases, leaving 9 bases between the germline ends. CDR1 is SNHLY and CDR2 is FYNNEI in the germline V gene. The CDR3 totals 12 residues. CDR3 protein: CASSSRGDTQYF. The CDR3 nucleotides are TGTGCCAGCAGTAGCCGGGGTGATACGCAGTATTTT.

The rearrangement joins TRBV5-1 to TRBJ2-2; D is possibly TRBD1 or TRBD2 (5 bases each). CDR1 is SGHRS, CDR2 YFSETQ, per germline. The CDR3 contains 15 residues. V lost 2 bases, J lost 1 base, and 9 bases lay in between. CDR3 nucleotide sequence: TGCGCCAGCAGCTTTGGGACCCTGAACACCGGGGAGCTGTTTTTT. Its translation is CASSFGTLNTGELFF.

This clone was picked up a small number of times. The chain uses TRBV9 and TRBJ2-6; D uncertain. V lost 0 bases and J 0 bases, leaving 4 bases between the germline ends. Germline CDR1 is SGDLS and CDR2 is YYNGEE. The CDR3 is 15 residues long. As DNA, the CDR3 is TGTGCCAGCAGCGTAGTGGGCTCTGGGGCCAACGTCCTGACTTTC. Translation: CASSVVGSGANVLTF.